The sequence of this T cell receptor beta chain was determined in a study of T cells in Graves' hyperthyroidism and ophthalmopathy (dated by TCRdb to the late 2010s). Regarding the complete study: Peripheral blood was sampled at the time of initial diagnosis, prior to any treatment. The roughly 90 discovery patients were divided at random into training and test sets in a 7:3 ratio. In addition, the study compared T-cell repertoires in thyroid tissue and in blood from six Graves' hyperthyroidism patients. Prospective prediction of ophthalmopathy was tested in an independent validation cohort consisting of about 20 hyperthyroidism patients and approximately 16 patients who later progressed to ophthalmopathy. After blood sampling, hyperthyroidism patients were treated with methimazole at a starting dose of 30 mg daily, and ophthalmopathy patients were treated with high-dose intravenous methylprednisolone. The paper describes TCR Vbeta CDR3 sequencing of 120 to 150 peripheral blood samples, made up of some 42 ophthalmopathy patients, around 73 hyperthyroidism patients and about 17 progressor patients. To identify TCR V-J signatures that set the groups apart, the researchers used a discovery cohort of 90 to 100 patients, made up of around 42 with Graves' ophthalmopathy and some 60 with stable Graves' hyperthyroidism.

CDR1 and CDR2 are drawn from the germline V gene: SGHTA, FQGNSA. The CDR3, cysteine through phenylalanine, is 16 amino acids long. Kept here is only the CDR3 DNA, which spans 48 bases and is read in frame from base 1. The V and J ends are trimmed by 1 base and 2 bases, leaving 12 bases between them. Amplification of TCR beta CDR3 regions was carried out from RNA transcripts. The TCR CDR3 was subjected to a first round of RT-PCR using the HTBI primer set and the Qiagen OneStep RT-PCR kit. A second multiplex PCR round built the libraries, followed by size selection and purification. Libraries were sequenced paired-end with 100 bp reads on an Illumina HiSeq2000. Processing in the source paper ran as follows. SOAPnuke was used to process the raw data, removing reads that contained adapters or uncalled bases, had a mean Phred below 15, or lacked an exact match to the constant primer or identifier. High-quality paired reads were merged using COPE v1.2.5, and each unique nucleotide sequence was defined as a clonotype. Clonotypes were aligned to IMGT TRBV, TRBD and TRBJ reference segments using MiTCR v1.1. The analysis included only V-J combinations with a frequency above 0.0001, which together covered approximately 99% of the repertoires. The TCS score was defined as F50 (clonal expansion) divided by E x V (chaos), with BLOSUM62-based TCRdist calculated between CDR3 peptides within each V-J. Welch's t-statistics and random forest reduced approximately 520 V-J features to roughly 13, which were used in a naive Bayes classifier (R e1071). TCRdb trimmed the raw reads at Q25, called clones with MiXCR and kept productive beta chains. Each CDR3 protein gets just one entry, which takes the most common genes and DNA from the rows behind it. TCRdb assigned the V and J calls; the authors' analysis was not used. Across this sample there are roughly 400,000 distinct CDR3 sequences, with 15% to 18% seen only once. About 30% of the sample is taken by the ten largest.

This clonotype was counted many times. No cognate antigen has been identified for it. Nothing much larger sits one base from this clone, and base qualities are not available. Hyperthyroidism patients were newly diagnosed, with disease duration under 2 months, and aged 18 to 65 years. Any patient with an uncontrolled infection, another autoimmune disease, pregnancy or lactation was excluded. Diagnoses relied on clinical symptoms, serum thyroxine and TRAb, thyroid ultrasound and orbital computed tomography. Blood from progressor patients was drawn when they were first diagnosed with hyperthyroidism, before any ophthalmopathy symptoms appeared. Ficoll-Paque density gradient centrifugation was used to isolate PBMCs from about 10 ml of fresh peripheral blood. Progressor patients were defined as those initially diagnosed with Graves' hyperthyroidism in whom ophthalmopathy developed during follow-up. Total RNA was extracted using Trizol reagent, and RNA quality was assessed on an Agilent 2100 Bioanalyzer.

The paper as a whole reports these results and caveats: Most expanded thyroid clonotypes (frequency above 0.001) were also detected in blood, a finding suggesting that blood repertoires may reflect thyroid immune responses. A 13 V-J signature model separated ophthalmopathy from stable hyperthyroidism, with approximately 87% sensitivity and approximately 81% specificity in cross-validation and 80%/75% in testing. During validation, the model predicted progression to ophthalmopathy a median of approximately six months ahead of onset, with around 71% sensitivity and 72.22% specificity. Sample size was not statistically predetermined, and blinding of investigators to group allocation was not performed.

The V and J segments used are TRBV7-2 and TRBJ2-1; the D region is possibly TRBD1 or TRBD2, each matching across 5 bases. This TCR was sampled from a woman aged 18-29 years with Graves' hyperthyroidism that later progressed to Graves' ophthalmopathy. Sample: blood. The CDR3 is CASSLGGTEPYNEQFF. Here is the DNA: TGTGCCAGCAGCTTAGGGGGGACGGAACCCTACAATGAGCAGTTCTTC. Joined to the reference TRBV7-2 and TRBJ2-1 proteins, this CDR3 gives the full variable domain: GAGVSQSPSNKVTEKGKDVELRCDPISGHTALYWYRQSLGQGLEFLIYFQGNSAPDKSGLPSDRFSAERTGGSVSTLTIQRTQQEDSAVYLCASSLGGTEPYNEQFFGPGTRLTVL.